This TCR beta chain came from a study of blood T cell repertoires in COVID-19. Study as a whole: Sources were T cells, B-cell-depleted T cells, or PBMCs; the material itself was cDNA or gDNA.

As processed by the authors: Reference gene primer amplification gave nucleated cell count estimates. Clones were sequenced by immunoSEQ multiplex PCR, and TCRdb holds only the in-frame ones, with some missing. The D gene and trimming were derived from the DNA, and the V and J assignments and clone size from that table. The table includes 100,000 to 150,000 clones, around 86% detected once. V dropped 11 bases and J dropped 6; count of bases not matched to a gene: 7. This CDR3 has 11 residues. CDR1 is SEHNR and CDR2 is FQNEAQ in the germline V gene (reference sequence). The chain is built from TRBV7-9 and TRBJ2-7; 7 bases map to TRBD2. Material: peripheral blood. The TCR originated in a man in his sixties with acute or convalescent COVID-19. CDR3 nucleotide sequence: TGTGCCTGGGGGGGTCCGGGCGAGCAGTACTTC. Amino acid sequence: CAWGGPGEQYF.